A single sample is the source of the 8 T cell receptor beta chains below, sequenced in a study of cytomegalovirus exposure and HLA in healthy donors (dated by TCRdb to the late 2010s). Library prep was done by the immunoSEQ multiplex PCR assay. A mixture of 60 forward primers for TCR Vbeta segments and 13 reverse primers for TCR Jbeta segments was used in the multiplex PCR. In TCRdb, the immuneACCESS table is reduced to in-frame sequences with V and J assigned. These tables do not hold every clone; where another copy was compared, an unresolved V gene accounts for under half, and the others remain unexplained. Per the sample table, the count is approximately 140,000 clones. Under 3.5% of the sample is held by the ten biggest clonotypes. Sequencing was done on a sample of PBMCs. The receptors were gathered from a man aged 40-50 years in good health and CMV-seronegative.

The V call is TRBV28, the J call TRBJ1-2, with TRBD1 as a possible D gene (5 bases). With 2 bases removed from V and 4 bases from J, the gap between germline ends came to 11 bases. Germline V lookup: CDR1 MDHEN, CDR2 SYDVKM. This CDR3 comprises 14 residues. For the CDR3, the DNA is TGTGCCAGCAGTTTAAACAGGCCCCTCTATGGCTACACCTTC. Its protein product is CASSLNRPLYGYTF.

This sequence joins TRBV11-2 and TRBJ1-2, with a possible D match to TRBD1 (5 bases). Germline V CDR1 and CDR2: SGHAT, FQNNGV. The V and J ends lost 0 bases and 0 bases respectively, with 5 bases between them. The CDR3 sequence is 14 residues long. The CDR3 region has the DNA TGTGCCAGCAGCTTAGACAGGGCTAACTATGGCTACACCTTC. Translated, it gives CASSLDRANYGYTF.

CDR3 sequence reads: CASKDSGNTIYF. The CDR3 DNA is TGTGCCAGTAAAGACAGTGGAAACACCATATATTTT. This chain joins TRBV19 and TRBJ1-3, with D perhaps matching TRBD1 (5 bases). Trimming shortened V by 7 bases and J by 3 bases, and 7 bases separated the two germline ends. The V gene's germline CDR1 is LNHDA and CDR2 SQIVND (reference sequence). The CDR3 loop spans 12 amino acids.

The genes are TRBV2 and TRBJ2-3; D gene unclear. The CDR3 spans 14 residues. Germline V CDR1 and CDR2: SNHLY, FYNNEI. V was cut by 5 bases and J by 0 bases, with 9 bases left in between. The CDR3 coding sequence is TGTGCCAGCAGTAGAGATACTAGCACAGATACGCAGTATTTT. It is translated as CASSRDTSTDTQYF.

The rearrangement links TRBV19 to TRBJ1-1; tentative D call: TRBD1 (5 bases). The length of the CDR3 is 10 residues. Germline V gives CDR1 LNHDA, CDR2 SQIVND (reference sequence). V lost 8 bases and J 11 bases, leaving 12 bases between the germline ends. The CDR3 nucleotides are TGTGCCAGTTGGGGCGCCTGGGCTTTCTTT. As protein: CASWGAWAFF.

The J gene is TRBJ1-1, the V gene TRBV6-5; D is uncertain. This CDR3 region has 14 residues. Germline V gene lookup returns CDR1 MNHEY and CDR2 SVGAGI. V gave up 0 bases and J gave up 2 bases, with 7 bases separating them. DNA for the CDR3: TGTGCCAGCAGTTACTCTATCTCCAACACTGAAGCTTTCTTT. Translating it yields CASSYSISNTEAFF.

The genes are TRBV5-4 and TRBJ1-2; D is perhaps TRBD1 (6 bases). The CDR3 is made up of 16 amino acids. V was shortened by 0 bases and J by 6 bases, with 18 bases between the two germline ends. Germline CDR1 reads SGHNT; CDR2 reads YYREEE (reference sequence). The CDR3 sequence: CASSLAWVQGTDGYTF. The CDR3 region has the DNA TGTGCCAGCAGCTTGGCCTGGGTACAGGGAACGGATGGCTACACCTTC. Supplemented by reference TRBV5-4 and TRBJ1-2, the full variable domain reads ETGVTQSPTHLIKTRGQQVTLRCSSQSGHNTVSWYQQALGQGPQFIFQYYREEENGRGNFPPRFSGLQFPNYSSELNVNALELDDSALYLCASSLAWVQGTDGYTFGSGTRLTVV.

CDR3 amino acids: CASKVQDTQNTIYF. In DNA form, the CDR3 reads TGTGCCAGTAAGGTCCAAGACACTCAAAACACCATATATTTT. The rearrangement uses TRBV19 and TRBJ1-3, with unresolved D. The V end was cut by 7 bases, the J end by 6 bases, with 16 bases between. CDR1 and CDR2 from the germline V gene are LNHDA and SQIVND (reference sequence). The CDR3 runs 14 residues.